This TCR beta chain is drawn from a study of T cell responses to AZD1222 COVID-19 vaccine. Overall study results and limits: Following two doses of AZD1222, Spike-specific TCR breadth and depth rose.

With regard to this clone: Its specificity is not known. Other DNA variants within this sample encode the same CDR3.

Between the trimmed V and J ends, which lost 3 bases and 3 bases, there was a span of 3 bases. Germline assignment: CDR1 DFQATT and CDR2 SNEGSKA (reference sequence). The CDR3 runs 11 residues. Here immunoSEQ multiplex PCR was the method, and the copy in TCRdb shows in-frame clones only, minus some. The repertoire holds 160,000 or so clones, with about nine tenths as singletons. This clonotype originated in an adult in good health. The chain links TRBV20-1 to TRBJ2-1; no firm D call. Source: peripheral blood, taken on day 0 of AZD1222 vaccination. Here the CDR3 DNA reads TGCAGTGCTAGGGACTACAATGAGCAGTTCTTC. Protein product: CSARDYNEQFF.